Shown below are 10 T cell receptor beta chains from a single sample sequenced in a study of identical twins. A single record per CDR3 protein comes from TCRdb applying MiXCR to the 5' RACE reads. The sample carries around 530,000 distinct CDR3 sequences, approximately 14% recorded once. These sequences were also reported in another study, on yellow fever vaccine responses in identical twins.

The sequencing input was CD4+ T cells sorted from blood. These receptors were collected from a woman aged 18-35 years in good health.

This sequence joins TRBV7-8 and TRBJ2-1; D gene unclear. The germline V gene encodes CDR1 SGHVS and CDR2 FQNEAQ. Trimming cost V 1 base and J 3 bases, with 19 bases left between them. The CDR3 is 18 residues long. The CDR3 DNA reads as TGTGCCAGCAGCTTAGGGATATCTGGCAGCTTAAGCTACAATGAGCAGTTCTTC. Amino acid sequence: CASSLGISGSLSYNEQFF.

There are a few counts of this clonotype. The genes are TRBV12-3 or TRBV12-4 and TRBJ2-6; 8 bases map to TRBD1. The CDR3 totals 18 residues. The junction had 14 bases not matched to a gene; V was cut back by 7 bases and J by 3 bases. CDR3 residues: CASNPQGALKGGANVLTF. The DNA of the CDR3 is TGTGCCAGCAATCCCCAGGGGGCGTTGAAAGGTGGGGCCAACGTCCTGACTTTC.

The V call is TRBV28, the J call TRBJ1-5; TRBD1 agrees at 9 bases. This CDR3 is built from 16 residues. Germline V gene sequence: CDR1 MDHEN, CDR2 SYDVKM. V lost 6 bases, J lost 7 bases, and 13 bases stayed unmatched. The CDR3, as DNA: TGTGCCAGCAGCTATACCTCACAGGGGGCTTGGCAGCCCCAGCATTTT. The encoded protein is CASSYTSQGAWQPQHF.

The DNA of the CDR3 is TGCGCCAGCAGCCTCGGGATAGAGAGGGCGCGAGATACGCAGTATTTT. Translated: CASSLGIERARDTQYF. The chain joins TRBV5-1 to TRBJ2-3; D perhaps matches TRBD2 (5 bases). Trimming removed 4 bases from V and 5 bases from J, with 20 bases in between. The CDR3 is 16 residues long. Germline CDR1 and CDR2: SGHRS and YFSETQ.

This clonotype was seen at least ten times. The CDR3 DNA reads TGTGCCAGCAGTTTCGTTCTAGGGCTCGACACCGGGGAGCTGTTTTTT. It yields the protein CASSFVLGLDTGELFF. The chain links TRBV12-3 or TRBV12-4 to TRBJ2-2; no firm D call. V lost 3 bases and J lost 3, with 14 bases in between. CDR3 length equals 16 residues.

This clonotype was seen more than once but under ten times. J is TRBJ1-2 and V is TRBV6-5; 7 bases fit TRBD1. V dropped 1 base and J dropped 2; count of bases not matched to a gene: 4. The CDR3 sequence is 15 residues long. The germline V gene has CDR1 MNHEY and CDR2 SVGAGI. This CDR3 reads CASSYLPGQNYGYTF. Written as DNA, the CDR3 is TGTGCCAGCAGTTACTTACCGGGACAGAACTATGGCTACACCTTC.

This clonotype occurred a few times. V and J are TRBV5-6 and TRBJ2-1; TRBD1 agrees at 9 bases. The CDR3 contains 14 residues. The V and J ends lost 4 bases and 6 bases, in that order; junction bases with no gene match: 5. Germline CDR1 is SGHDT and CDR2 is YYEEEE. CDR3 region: CASSLADRGNEQFF. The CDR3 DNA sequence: TGTGCCAGCAGCCTGGCGGACAGGGGCAATGAGCAGTTCTTC.

For the CDR3, the DNA is TGTGCCAGCAGCTTATTTGATGAGCAGTTCTTC. It encodes CASSLFDEQFF. The chain combines TRBV11-2 with TRBJ2-1, with D unresolved. The CDR3 loop spans 11 amino acids. From germline, CDR1 is SGHAT and CDR2 FQNNGV. V lost 2 bases, J lost 8 bases, and 4 bases lay in between.

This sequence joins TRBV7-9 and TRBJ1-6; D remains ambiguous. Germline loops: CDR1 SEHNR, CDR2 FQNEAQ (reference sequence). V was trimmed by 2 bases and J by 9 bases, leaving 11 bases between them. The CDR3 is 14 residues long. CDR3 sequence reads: CASSLNAIGSPLHF. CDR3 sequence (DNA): TGTGCCAGCAGCTTAAATGCCATCGGTTCACCCCTCCACTTT.

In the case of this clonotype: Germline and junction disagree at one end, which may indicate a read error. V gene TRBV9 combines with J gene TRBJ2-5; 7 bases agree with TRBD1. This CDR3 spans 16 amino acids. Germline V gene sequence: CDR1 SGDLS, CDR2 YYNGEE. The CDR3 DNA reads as TGTGCCAGCAGCGTCCAAGCTGGACAGGACCATGAGACCCAGTACTTC. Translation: CASSVQAGQDHETQYF.